This is a list of T cell receptor beta chains from one sample in a study of shared clonotypes between healthy human individuals. Produced via immunoSEQ multiplex PCR; TCRdb's table is partial and in-frame only. This sample carries about 1 million clones, more than 60% of them seen once, and the ten largest clones take about 1.5%. Sequencing was performed on memory CD4+ T cells sorted from blood. These receptor sequences come from a man aged 18 to 29 in good health. CDR3s leave out the opening cysteine and the closing phenylalanine or tryptophan.

v_call: TRBV30
cdr3_aa: AWSKGPRTYEQY

v_call: TRBV4-1
cdr3_aa: ASSQAIGENTIY

v_call: TRBV18
cdr3_aa: ASSPITGTGFGNTIY

v_call: TRBV11-2
cdr3_aa: ASSRGSGTGTYEQY

v_call: TRBV18
cdr3_aa: ASSPPGQGDYGYT

v_call: TRBV29-1
cdr3_aa: SVEMGGPYGYT

v_call: TRBV5-1
cdr3_aa: ASSMTSGRFTDTQY

v_call: TRBV9
cdr3_aa: ASSVAGAFGNTIY

v_call: TRBV2
cdr3_aa: ASSESGLELYEQF

v_call: TRBV10-1
cdr3_aa: ASSGGTANTEAF

v_call: TRBV5-5
cdr3_aa: ASSLARVVNTEAF

v_call: TRBV19
cdr3_aa: ASRAEGNQPQH

v_call: TRBV4-3
cdr3_aa: ASSQDTDYGYT

v_call: TRBV10-1
cdr3_aa: ATSKNTGELF

v_call: TRBV28
cdr3_aa: ASTPGVRRVIHQPQH

v_call: TRBV7-2
cdr3_aa: ASSLRVDTIY

v_call: TRBV4-1
cdr3_aa: ASSQGLLAGGPWADTQY

v_call: TRBV6-4
cdr3_aa: ASSYQGKNTEAF

v_call: TRBV18
cdr3_aa: ASSRTGVEDTQY

v_call: TRBV18
cdr3_aa: ASSPLVPRTGGRETQY

v_call: TRBV28
cdr3_aa: ASNPTGLDSGEQF

v_call: TRBV6-1
cdr3_aa: ASSVAGIWD

v_call: TRBV4-1
cdr3_aa: ASSQGGTGNSPLH

v_call: TRBV7-3
cdr3_aa: ASSKREEGQPQH

v_call: TRBV5-8
cdr3_aa: ASSLAVNTQY

v_call: TRBV7-2
cdr3_aa: ASTQRGLAGTPD

v_call: TRBV20-1
cdr3_aa: SAMVNYGYT

v_call: TRBV12-5
cdr3_aa: ASGLGYRGSNSPLH

v_call: TRBV6-6
cdr3_aa: ASSPDRENGYT

v_call: TRBV7-2
cdr3_aa: ASSPTTGTRIEQY

v_call: TRBV28
cdr3_aa: ASSFSGTGGNYGYT

v_call: TRBV6-5
cdr3_aa: ASSYLTGVGEKLF

v_call: TRBV18
cdr3_aa: ASSPPGDMNTEAF

v_call: TRBV5-5
cdr3_aa: ASSLEGGGGSPLH

v_call: TRBV10-3
cdr3_aa: AISESIQQDEQY

v_call: TRBV7-6
cdr3_aa: ASSPPRKGYTDTQY

v_call: TRBV29-1
cdr3_aa: SGMPGPNTGELF

v_call: TRBV2
cdr3_aa: ASRQANTEAF

v_call: TRBV5-6
cdr3_aa: ASRDLRDAPLH

v_call: TRBV6-1
cdr3_aa: ASSADGAWGNTIY

v_call: TRBV5-4
cdr3_aa: ASSFPGQGRYGYT

v_call: TRBV18
cdr3_aa: ASSPPGRTGELF

v_call: TRBV14
cdr3_aa: ASADAGNTIY

v_call: TRBV28
cdr3_aa: ASRKYNEQF

v_call: TRBV4-1
cdr3_aa: ASSQGENNYGYT

v_call: TRBV5-6
cdr3_aa: ASSLPASYEQY

v_call: TRBV11-2
cdr3_aa: ASSLAGVGGNQPQH

v_call: TRBV5-1
cdr3_aa: ASSSTGPPYNEQF

v_call: TRBV9
cdr3_aa: ASSVGQSSGANVLT

v_call: TRBV11-1
cdr3_aa: ASSPGQGRETQY

v_call: TRBV30
cdr3_aa: AWGQDTEAF

v_call: TRBV11-2
cdr3_aa: ASSLSSTSSPLH

v_call: TRBV7-9
cdr3_aa: ASSLAHGGRANEQF

v_call: TRBV5-4
cdr3_aa: ASSLGRENTEAF

v_call: TRBV2
cdr3_aa: ASSVTSGGSGTDTQY

v_call: TRBV5-5
cdr3_aa: ASSLASYNSPLH

v_call: TRBV5-6
cdr3_aa: ASSLLTSGNTGELF

v_call: TRBV13
cdr3_aa: ASSRFGREYGELF

v_call: TRBV7-2
cdr3_aa: ASSLGGRGNTEAF

v_call: TRBV5-6
cdr3_aa: ASSAGTGYYEQY